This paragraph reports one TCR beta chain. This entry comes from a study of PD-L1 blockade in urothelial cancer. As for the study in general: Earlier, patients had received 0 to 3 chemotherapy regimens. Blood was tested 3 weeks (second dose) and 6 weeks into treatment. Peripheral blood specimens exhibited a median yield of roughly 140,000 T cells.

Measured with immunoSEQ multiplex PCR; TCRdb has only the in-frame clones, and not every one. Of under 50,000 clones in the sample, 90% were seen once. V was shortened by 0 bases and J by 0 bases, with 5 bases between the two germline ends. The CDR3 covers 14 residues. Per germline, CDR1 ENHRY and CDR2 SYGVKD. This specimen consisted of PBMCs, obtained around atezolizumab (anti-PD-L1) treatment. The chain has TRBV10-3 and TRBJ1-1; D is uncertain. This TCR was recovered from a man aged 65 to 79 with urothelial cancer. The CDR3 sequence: CAISESEMNTEAFF. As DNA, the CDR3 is TGTGCCATCAGTGAGTCTGAGATGAACACTGAAGCTTTCTTT.